One sample yielded the 25 T cell receptor beta chains listed below, sequenced in a study of high-grade serous ovarian cancer treatment subgroups. The tumor samples were collected prior to definitive surgery or chemotherapy. Sequencing used immunoSEQ multiplex PCR; TCRdb keeps in-frame clones, though not all of them. The table lists 12,000 to 15,000 clones, roughly 90% of them singletons. The specimen sequenced was tumor tissue. The source of these receptors is a human donor with high-grade serous ovarian cancer.

V is TRBV5-1 and J is TRBJ1-6, with TRBD1 matching over 8 bases. Germline V gives CDR1 SGHRS, CDR2 YFSETQ. The CDR3 consists of 13 residues. After removal of 6 bases from V and 10 bases from J, the junction contained 6 bases not matched to a gene. This CDR3 is CASMDRENSPLHF. The CDR3 DNA follows: TGCGCCAGCATGGACAGGGAAAACTCACCCCTCCACTTT.

CDR3 sequence: CASSQDIWLGRVEGYTF. CDR3 coding DNA: TGCGCCAGCAGCCAAGATATCTGGTTGGGGAGGGTGGAGGGCTACACCTTC. This chain joins TRBV4-3 and TRBJ1-2; the D is unclear. V lost 0 bases and J lost 8, with 22 bases in between. Germline CDR1 reads LGHNA; CDR2 reads YSLEER. The CDR3 extends over 17 amino acids.

The chain couples TRBV11-2 to TRBJ2-2; D ambiguous. This CDR3 is 16 amino acids long. Per germline, CDR1 SGHAT and CDR2 FQNNGV. The ends were cut back, 4 bases at V and 5 bases at J, with 17 bases in the middle. CDR3 residues: CASSYEHNLKTGELFF. The CDR3, as DNA: TGTGCCAGCAGCTACGAGCATAACCTTAAAACCGGGGAGCTGTTTTTT.

The chain is built from TRBV7-2 and TRBJ1-2; perhaps TRBD1 as D (6 bases). The CDR3 totals 15 residues. Trimming pared 5 bases from V and 2 bases from J, leaving 15 bases between. Germline-derived CDR1 and CDR2 are SGHTA and FQGNSA. The CDR3 DNA is TGTGCCAGCAGCCGGAGCTGGGGGGCCAACTATGGCTACACCTTC. As protein: CASSRSWGANYGYTF.

The gene calls are TRBV7-6 and TRBJ2-5, with TRBD2 matching 11 bases. CDR3 size: 15 residues. CDR1 and CDR2 from the germline V gene are SGHVS and FNYEAQ. J lost 4 bases, V lost 4 bases, and 5 bases had no gene match. The CDR3 protein is CASSSDSGGAETQYF. The CDR3 DNA sequence: TGTGCCAGCAGCTCAGATAGCGGGGGGGCAGAGACCCAGTACTTC.

The V call is TRBV10-3, the J call TRBJ2-7, with D hard to call. V was trimmed by 3 bases and J by 4 bases, leaving 7 bases between them. The CDR3 totals 12 residues. Germline CDR1 ENHRY, CDR2 SYGVKD. Written as DNA, the CDR3 is TGTGCCATCAGTGAATTGAATTACGAGCAGTACTTC. Translated, it gives CAISELNYEQYF.

The V call is TRBV4-1, the J call TRBJ2-7; D call uncertain. The CDR3 is 13 residues long. Germline-derived CDR1 and CDR2 are MGHRA and YSYEKL. V lost 1 base and J lost 0, with 4 bases in between. The DNA for the CDR3 is TGCGCCAGCAGCCAAGGTAGCTCCTACGAGCAGTACTTC. This encodes CASSQGSSYEQYF.

This chain connects TRBV7-2 to TRBJ2-5; 9 bases match TRBD2. The ends lost 4 bases at V and 5 bases at J; junction bases unmatched: 8. CDR3 length: 15 residues. Germline V lookup: CDR1 SGHTA, CDR2 FQGNSA. The DNA for the CDR3 is TGTGCCAGCAGCTACCAGCGGGGGGCCGGGGAGACCCAGTACTTC. It encodes CASSYQRGAGETQYF.

The chain couples TRBV6-1 to TRBJ1-1, with D possibly being TRBD1 (6 bases). Germline assignment: CDR1 MNHNS and CDR2 SASEGT. V lost 4 bases, J lost 4 bases, and 7 bases lay in between. The CDR3 sequence is 12 residues long. In DNA form, the CDR3 reads TGTGCCAGCAGTGGAGGGGGCACTGAAGCTTTCTTT. Amino acids: CASSGGGTEAFF.

This clone is medium-sized by share. This sequence joins TRBV19 and TRBJ2-7; 10 bases agree with TRBD1. V lost 6 bases and J lost 3; bases outside the gene matches: 11. Per the germline V gene, CDR1 is LNHDA and CDR2 is SQIVND (reference sequence). This CDR3 comprises 16 residues. The CDR3 loop reads CASSKLPGQGVYEQYF. The CDR3 region has the DNA TGTGCCAGTAGCAAGTTACCCGGACAGGGGGTCTACGAGCAGTACTTC.

The CDR3 loop reads CASSEAGRILTGELFF. DNA for the CDR3: TGTGCCAGCAGTGAAGCAGGGAGGATTTTAACCGGGGAGCTGTTTTTT. The chain has TRBV2 and TRBJ2-2, with a weak D call TRBD2 (6 bases). Trimming took off 0 bases at V and 5 bases at J, with 13 bases between the two ends. Germline CDR1 reads SNHLY; CDR2 reads FYNNEI. The CDR3 loop spans 16 amino acids.

This chain uses TRBV4-2 with TRBJ2-3; D may be TRBD1 (5 bases). V gave up 2 bases and J gave up 3 bases, with 24 bases separating them. This CDR3 is built from 19 residues. Per germline, CDR1 LGHNA and CDR2 YNFKEQ. Here the CDR3 DNA reads TGTGCCAGCAGCCAATGGGCCTCACCCCGGACAAGGGGAACAGATACGCAGTATTTT. It codes for CASSQWASPRTRGTDTQYF.

The CDR3 is CASSLGQTSLHEQYF. CDR3 DNA sequence: TGCGCCAGCAGCTTGGGACAGACAAGCTTACACGAGCAGTACTTC. The chain carries TRBV5-1 and TRBJ2-7, with D possibly TRBD1 on 5 matching bases. The CDR3 is made up of 15 amino acids. CDR1 is SGHRS and CDR2 is YFSETQ in the germline V gene. Trimming stripped 0 bases from V and 5 bases from J, with 15 bases between.

The chain employs TRBV5-4 and TRBJ2-1; 8 nucleotides agree with TRBD2. Germline values: CDR1 SGHNT, CDR2 YYREEE (reference sequence). Trimming took 2 bases from V and 3 from J; bases not matched to a gene: 4. CDR3 size: 15 residues. For the CDR3, the DNA is TGTGCCAGCAGCTTCGGGACTAGGGGCTACAATGAGCAGTTCTTC. Translating gives CASSFGTRGYNEQFF.

The chain employs TRBV7-2 and TRBJ1-1; D remains unclear. Germline V gene lookup returns CDR1 SGHTA and CDR2 FQGNSA. The CDR3 spans 13 residues. V lost 1 base and J lost 9, with 12 bases in between. As DNA, the CDR3 is TGTGCCAGCAGCTTAGATCATCCCAGCCAAGCTTTCTTT. This translates into CASSLDHPSQAFF.

The chain is built from TRBV11-2 and TRBJ2-6; D is unresolved. This CDR3 spans 17 amino acids. V was pared by 4 bases and J by 0 bases, with 13 bases between. Germline loops: CDR1 SGHAT, CDR2 FQNNGV. The CDR3 DNA sequence: TGTGCCAGCAGCTCCCCCGCTTTCTACTCTGGGGCCAACGTCCTGACTTTC. Amino acid sequence: CASSSPAFYSGANVLTF.

V usage is TRBV27 and J usage is TRBJ2-1; tentatively, D is TRBD2 (5 bases). Germline V lookup: CDR1 MNHEY, CDR2 SMNVEV (reference sequence). V shed 7 bases and J shed 4 bases, with 8 bases lying between them. The CDR3 spans 12 residues. The CDR3 sequence is CASIGGYNEQFF. CDR3 nucleotide sequence: TGTGCCAGCATAGGAGGTTACAATGAGCAGTTCTTC.

CDR3 nucleotides: TGTGCCAGCAGCTTAGAGGCGGGTCAGGCTTTCTTT. Translation gives CASSLEAGQAFF. The chain carries TRBV11-2 and TRBJ1-1; no clear D gene. The germline CDR1 and CDR2 sequences are SGHAT and FQNNGV. Trimming took 0 bases from V and 11 from J, leaving 10 bases between them. There are 12 residues in the CDR3.

The chain couples TRBV7-9 to TRBJ1-1; tentatively, D is TRBD1 (5 bases). The germline gives CDR1 SEHNR, CDR2 FQNEAQ (reference sequence). Between the trimmed V and J ends, which lost 7 bases and 1 base, there was a span of 13 bases. CDR3 length: 14 amino acids. The DNA of the CDR3 is TGTGCCAGCAACCGCCGGGGCCGGAACACTGAAGCTTTCTTT. It encodes CASNRRGRNTEAFF.

The chain combines TRBV19 with TRBJ1-2; the D gene is possibly TRBD1 (5 bases). The V end lost 6 bases, the J end lost 2 bases, and 13 bases lay between the germline ends. Germline lookup yields CDR1 LNHDA and CDR2 SQIVND (reference sequence). The CDR3 covers 14 residues. CDR3 amino acids: CASSKGTGNYGYTF. The CDR3 nucleotides are TGTGCCAGTAGCAAAGGGACGGGGAACTATGGCTACACCTTC.

As regards this clone: A read error may produce the germline difference seen at one junction end. V usage is TRBV10-3 and J usage is TRBJ2-1, with 8 bases aligning to TRBD1. In germline, CDR1 is ENHRY, CDR2 SYGVKD. CDR3 size: 11 residues. Here the CDR3 reads CAISEGQGAVF. The CDR3 DNA follows: TGTGCCATCAGTGAAGGACAGGGAGCGGTCTTC.

The chain joins TRBV6-5 to TRBJ2-2; D could derive from TRBD1 or TRBD2 (5 bases each). The CDR3 has 12 residues. V was clipped by 6 bases and J by 7 bases, with 9 bases between them. Germline V gene sequence: CDR1 MNHEY, CDR2 SVGAGI. The CDR3 DNA is TGTGCCAGCAGCCATGGGGGCGGGGAGCTGTTTTTT. Translation gives CASSHGGGELFF.

This sequence joins TRBV7-6 and TRBJ2-1, with TRBD2 identical over 8 bases. The V segment lost 5 bases and the J segment 3 bases; nucleotides outside the gene matches: 15. CDR1 is SGHVS and CDR2 is FNYEAQ in the germline V gene. This CDR3 has 18 amino acids. Written as DNA, the CDR3 is TGTGCCAGCAGCCGATCGGGACAATCGGGACTAGACTACAATGAGCAGTTCTTC. Translated, it gives CASSRSGQSGLDYNEQFF.

V is TRBV2 and J is TRBJ2-4; D ambiguous. V was shortened by 6 bases and J by 0 bases, with 9 bases between the two germline ends. CDR1 is SNHLY, CDR2 FYNNEI, per germline. The CDR3 sequence is 14 residues long. The DNA of the CDR3 is TGTGCCAGCAGACCCACGACAGCCAAAAACATTCAGTACTTC. This codes for CASRPTTAKNIQYF.

CDR3 loop: CASSLIGERQPQHF. The CDR3 DNA reads TGTGCCAGCAGTTTAATAGGGGAGCGCCAGCCCCAGCATTTT. This chain links TRBV28 with TRBJ1-5; D perhaps matches TRBD1 (5 bases). The CDR3 sequence is 14 residues long. V gave up 2 bases and J gave up 7 bases, with 12 bases separating them. CDR1 and CDR2 from the germline V gene are MDHEN and SYDVKM.